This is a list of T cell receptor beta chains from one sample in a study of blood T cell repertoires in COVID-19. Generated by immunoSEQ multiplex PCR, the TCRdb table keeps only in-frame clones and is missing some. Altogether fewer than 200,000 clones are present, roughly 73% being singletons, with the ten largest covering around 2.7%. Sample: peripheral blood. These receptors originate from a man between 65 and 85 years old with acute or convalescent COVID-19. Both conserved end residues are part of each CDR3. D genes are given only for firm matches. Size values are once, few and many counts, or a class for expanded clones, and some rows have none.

cdr3_nt: TGTGCCACCAGTGATTATGAGGCGAACTATGGCTACACCTTC; cdr3_aa: CATSDYEANYGYTF; j_call: TRBJ1-2; v_call: TRBV24-1; d_call: -; clone_size: -; cdr3_length: 14
cdr3_nt: TGTGCCAGCAGTTACACACAACACAGTGATCCCTACGAGCAGTACTTC; cdr3_aa: CASSYTQHSDPYEQYF; j_call: TRBJ2-7; v_call: TRBV6-2/TRBV6-3; d_call: -; clone_size: once; cdr3_length: 16
cdr3_nt: TGTGCCATCAGTGTTGGGGGGGCTGGTGAAAAACTGTTTTTT; cdr3_aa: CAISVGGAGEKLFF; j_call: TRBJ1-4; v_call: TRBV10-3; d_call: -; clone_size: -; cdr3_length: 14
cdr3_nt: TGTGCCAGTCTTCAGTTTGGCTCCTATAATTCACCCCTCCACTTT; cdr3_aa: CASLQFGSYNSPLHF; j_call: TRBJ1-6; v_call: TRBV19; d_call: -; clone_size: few; cdr3_length: 15
cdr3_nt: TGTGCCAGCAGCTCAAGACAGGGACGCGGCTACACCTTC; cdr3_aa: CASSSRQGRGYTF; j_call: TRBJ1-2; v_call: TRBV11-3; d_call: TRBD1; clone_size: -; cdr3_length: 13
cdr3_nt: TGTGCCAGCAGCCCCGAACCCGGGACAGGGCAGTTCTTC; cdr3_aa: CASSPEPGTGQFF; j_call: TRBJ2-1; v_call: TRBV11-2; d_call: TRBD1; clone_size: -; cdr3_length: 13
cdr3_nt: TGCGCCAGCAGCGGAGAAGGAGGATCACCCCTCCACTTT; cdr3_aa: CASSGEGGSPLHF; j_call: TRBJ1-6; v_call: TRBV5-1; d_call: -; clone_size: few; cdr3_length: 13
cdr3_nt: TGTGCCAGCAGCCAGGGACAGGGAACTGTCATCTACGAGCAGTACTTC; cdr3_aa: CASSQGQGTVIYEQYF; j_call: TRBJ2-7; v_call: TRBV7-6; d_call: TRBD1; clone_size: -; cdr3_length: 16
cdr3_nt: TGTGCCACCAGTGACAATAGCGGGAGGGCCGGGTTTGCCGGGGAGCTGTTTTTT; cdr3_aa: CATSDNSGRAGFAGELFF; j_call: TRBJ2-2; v_call: TRBV24-1; d_call: TRBD2; clone_size: once; cdr3_length: 18
cdr3_nt: TGTGCCAGCAGTTTATTGGGGCGGAACACTGAAGCTTTCTTT; cdr3_aa: CASSLLGRNTEAFF; j_call: TRBJ1-1; v_call: TRBV27; d_call: -; clone_size: -; cdr3_length: 14
cdr3_nt: TGTGCCAGTAGTCCACGGACTAGCCTCTACAATGAGCAGTTCTTC; cdr3_aa: CASSPRTSLYNEQFF; j_call: TRBJ2-1; v_call: TRBV19; d_call: TRBD2; clone_size: once; cdr3_length: 15
cdr3_nt: TGCGCCAGCAGCTTGGGCGCCGACGGACAGGTCTATGGCTACACCTTC; cdr3_aa: CASSLGADGQVYGYTF; j_call: TRBJ1-2; v_call: TRBV5-1; d_call: TRBD1; clone_size: -; cdr3_length: 16
cdr3_nt: TGCGCCAGCAGCCGGGGACTAGCGGGTGCCGCGGAAGATACGCAGTATTTT; cdr3_aa: CASSRGLAGAAEDTQYF; j_call: TRBJ2-3; v_call: TRBV5-1; d_call: TRBD2; clone_size: -; cdr3_length: 17
cdr3_nt: TGTGCCAGCAGTTTACAGGCGCAGCCCCAGCATTTT; cdr3_aa: CASSLQAQPQHF; j_call: TRBJ1-5; v_call: TRBV12-3/TRBV12-4; d_call: -; clone_size: -; cdr3_length: 12
cdr3_nt: TGTGCCAGCAGCTTTGCGGACCAAGAGACCCAGTACTTC; cdr3_aa: CASSFADQETQYF; j_call: TRBJ2-5; v_call: TRBV11-2; d_call: -; clone_size: few; cdr3_length: 13
cdr3_nt: TGTGCCACCAGCTACAGCGGAAACACCGGGGAGCTGTTTTTT; cdr3_aa: CATSYSGNTGELFF; j_call: TRBJ2-2; v_call: TRBV24-1; d_call: -; clone_size: -; cdr3_length: 14
cdr3_nt: TGTGCCAGCAGTCCACCCCCGGGACAGGGACGATATAGCAATCAGCCCCAGCATTTT; cdr3_aa: CASSPPPGQGRYSNQPQHF; j_call: TRBJ1-5; v_call: TRBV27; d_call: TRBD1; clone_size: -; cdr3_length: 19
cdr3_nt: TGTGCCAGCAGCCCCCTTTCCAGCACAGATACGCAGTATTTT; cdr3_aa: CASSPLSSTDTQYF; j_call: TRBJ2-3; v_call: TRBV6-2/TRBV6-3; d_call: -; clone_size: -; cdr3_length: 14
cdr3_nt: TGTGCCAGCAGCGCCCGACAGGGTATGGCAGATACGCAGTATTTT; cdr3_aa: CASSARQGMADTQYF; j_call: TRBJ2-3; v_call: TRBV7-2; d_call: TRBD1; clone_size: -; cdr3_length: 15
cdr3_nt: TGTGCCAGCAGCCGGGGCCGCCAAGAGACCCAGTACTTC; cdr3_aa: CASSRGRQETQYF; j_call: TRBJ2-5; v_call: TRBV3-1/TRBV3-2; d_call: -; clone_size: -; cdr3_length: 13
cdr3_nt: TGTGCCAGCAGCCCACAGGGGGCGGGGGAGACCCAGTACTTC; cdr3_aa: CASSPQGAGETQYF; j_call: TRBJ2-5; v_call: TRBV7-8; d_call: TRBD1; clone_size: -; cdr3_length: 14
cdr3_nt: TGTGCCAGCAGCCAACAGGGTGACACTGAAGCTTTCTTT; cdr3_aa: CASSQQGDTEAFF; j_call: TRBJ1-1; v_call: TRBV14; d_call: -; clone_size: -; cdr3_length: 13
cdr3_nt: TGTGCCAGTTCCCCGGGACTCTACACAGATACGCAGTATTTT; cdr3_aa: CASSPGLYTDTQYF; j_call: TRBJ2-3; v_call: TRBV6-6; d_call: -; clone_size: -; cdr3_length: 14
cdr3_nt: TGTGCCAGCAGCTACAGGGGGACGGGAGGCTACACCTTC; cdr3_aa: CASSYRGTGGYTF; j_call: TRBJ1-2; v_call: TRBV7-2; d_call: TRBD1; clone_size: -; cdr3_length: 13
cdr3_nt: TGCGCCAGCAGCTTGGAACTGGCTAGCGGGGTCTACGAGCAGTACTTC; cdr3_aa: CASSLELASGVYEQYF; j_call: TRBJ2-7; v_call: TRBV5-1; d_call: TRBD2; clone_size: once; cdr3_length: 16
cdr3_nt: TGTGCCAGCAGCCGGTTACTAGCGGGAGATCACAATGAGCAGTTCTTC; cdr3_aa: CASSRLLAGDHNEQFF; j_call: TRBJ2-1; v_call: TRBV4-2; d_call: TRBD2; clone_size: -; cdr3_length: 16
cdr3_nt: TGTGCCACCAGCAGAGCGGGAAGGGACGAGCAGTACTTC; cdr3_aa: CATSRAGRDEQYF; j_call: TRBJ2-7; v_call: TRBV15; d_call: -; clone_size: -; cdr3_length: 13
cdr3_nt: TGTGCCAGCAGCCCCCGAGCAGGGGGGACAGCTAATGAAAAACTGTTTTTT; cdr3_aa: CASSPRAGGTANEKLFF; j_call: TRBJ1-4; v_call: TRBV7-9; d_call: TRBD1; clone_size: -; cdr3_length: 17
cdr3_nt: TGCGCCAGCAGCTTGGGGACTCCGAGCACAGATACGCAGTATTTT; cdr3_aa: CASSLGTPSTDTQYF; j_call: TRBJ2-3; v_call: TRBV5-1; d_call: -; clone_size: -; cdr3_length: 15
cdr3_nt: TGCAGCGTTGGACAGGGCCCCGCTGGCTACACCTTC; cdr3_aa: CSVGQGPAGYTF; j_call: TRBJ1-2; v_call: TRBV29-1; d_call: TRBD1; clone_size: -; cdr3_length: 12
cdr3_nt: TGTGCCAGCACTGCTGAGGCGGGAGCGGGCACTGAAGCTTTCTTT; cdr3_aa: CASTAEAGAGTEAFF; j_call: TRBJ1-1; v_call: TRBV2; d_call: -; clone_size: -; cdr3_length: 15
cdr3_nt: TGTGCCAGCAGCGACAGGCTGGGTGGGGCCAACGTCCTGACTTTC; cdr3_aa: CASSDRLGGANVLTF; j_call: TRBJ2-6; v_call: TRBV7-3; d_call: -; clone_size: -; cdr3_length: 15
cdr3_nt: TGTGCCAGCAGTATCGTCTTGAACACTGAAGCTTTCTTT; cdr3_aa: CASSIVLNTEAFF; j_call: TRBJ1-1; v_call: TRBV6-2/TRBV6-3; d_call: -; clone_size: -; cdr3_length: 13
cdr3_nt: TGTGCCAGAAGCTTGGGCGGCAGGGGGAAGGAGGTCCTGACTTTC; cdr3_aa: CARSLGGRGKEVLTF; j_call: TRBJ2-6; v_call: TRBV5-3; d_call: TRBD1; clone_size: -; cdr3_length: 15
cdr3_nt: TGCGCCAGCAGCGCAAGGACAGATGGCAACACCATATATTTT; cdr3_aa: CASSARTDGNTIYF; j_call: TRBJ1-3; v_call: TRBV5-1; d_call: -; clone_size: -; cdr3_length: 14
cdr3_nt: TGTGCCAGCAGTAGCGGGCACTACGAGCAGTACTTC; cdr3_aa: CASSSGHYEQYF; j_call: TRBJ2-7; v_call: TRBV12-3/TRBV12-4; d_call: -; clone_size: few; cdr3_length: 12
cdr3_nt: TGTGCCAGCAGTGGCCCGAGGGTGGGTGAAGCTTTCTTT; cdr3_aa: CASSGPRVGEAFF; j_call: TRBJ1-1; v_call: TRBV2; d_call: -; clone_size: few; cdr3_length: 13
cdr3_nt: TGTGCCAGCAGCGTGGACTACTACCCTTACGAGCAGTACTTC; cdr3_aa: CASSVDYYPYEQYF; j_call: TRBJ2-7; v_call: TRBV9; d_call: -; clone_size: -; cdr3_length: 14
cdr3_nt: TGTGCCAGTAGTTCCCTCCAGGACAATGAGCAGTTCTTC; cdr3_aa: CASSSLQDNEQFF; j_call: TRBJ2-1; v_call: TRBV19; d_call: -; clone_size: -; cdr3_length: 13
cdr3_nt: TGCGCCAGCAGCTTGGCTGTGGGGACAAGCCATAATTCACCCCTCCACTTT; cdr3_aa: CASSLAVGTSHNSPLHF; j_call: TRBJ1-6; v_call: TRBV5-1; d_call: -; clone_size: -; cdr3_length: 17
cdr3_nt: TGTGCCAGCAGTGAAAGGGAGGGGCGCACCAGCAATCAGCCCCAGCATTTT; cdr3_aa: CASSEREGRTSNQPQHF; j_call: TRBJ1-5; v_call: TRBV2; d_call: -; clone_size: -; cdr3_length: 17
cdr3_nt: TGCGCCAGCAGCTTACAGGGACAGCGTAACTATGGCTACACCTTC; cdr3_aa: CASSLQGQRNYGYTF; j_call: TRBJ1-2; v_call: TRBV5-1; d_call: TRBD1; clone_size: -; cdr3_length: 15
cdr3_nt: TGTGCCAGCACAGGACAGGGCGAACTCTACGAGCAGTACTTC; cdr3_aa: CASTGQGELYEQYF; j_call: TRBJ2-7; v_call: TRBV6-6; d_call: TRBD1; clone_size: -; cdr3_length: 14
cdr3_nt: TGCGCCAGCAGCTTCCTTTCAGATACGCAGTATTTT; cdr3_aa: CASSFLSDTQYF; j_call: TRBJ2-3; v_call: TRBV5-1; d_call: -; clone_size: -; cdr3_length: 12
cdr3_nt: TGTGCCTGGAGCTCATGGGGGGGGCTGCATCAGCCCCAGCATTTT; cdr3_aa: CAWSSWGGLHQPQHF; j_call: TRBJ1-5; v_call: TRBV30; d_call: -; clone_size: -; cdr3_length: 15
cdr3_nt: TGTGCCAGCAGCTTGGGAGCAGGGCAAGAGACCCAGTACTTC; cdr3_aa: CASSLGAGQETQYF; j_call: TRBJ2-5; v_call: TRBV5-6; d_call: -; clone_size: -; cdr3_length: 14
cdr3_nt: TGTGCCAGCAGTTTCTCCGGACAGGGCGTCCGGGAGACCCAGTACTTC; cdr3_aa: CASSFSGQGVRETQYF; j_call: TRBJ2-5; v_call: TRBV28; d_call: TRBD1; clone_size: -; cdr3_length: 16
cdr3_nt: TGTGCCAGCAGCCAGCCTCCCGGGACAGGGAGTGAGCAGTTCTTC; cdr3_aa: CASSQPPGTGSEQFF; j_call: TRBJ2-1; v_call: TRBV3-1/TRBV3-2; d_call: TRBD1; clone_size: -; cdr3_length: 15
cdr3_nt: TGTGCCAGCAGCAAAAACAGAGAAAGCTCTGGAAACACCATATATTTT; cdr3_aa: CASSKNRESSGNTIYF; j_call: TRBJ1-3; v_call: TRBV21-1; d_call: -; clone_size: -; cdr3_length: 16
cdr3_nt: TGTGCCAGCAGTATCCAGGGATGGACTGAAGCTTTCTTT; cdr3_aa: CASSIQGWTEAFF; j_call: TRBJ1-1; v_call: TRBV27; d_call: -; clone_size: -; cdr3_length: 13
cdr3_nt: TGTGCCAGCACCCCTTATGGGAGCTACTATGGCTACACCTTC; cdr3_aa: CASTPYGSYYGYTF; j_call: TRBJ1-2; v_call: TRBV11-2; d_call: -; clone_size: -; cdr3_length: 14
cdr3_nt: TGTGCCAGCAGTGGTAGGACTAGCGGGATGGGGAGACGCAATGAGCAGTTCTTC; cdr3_aa: CASSGRTSGMGRRNEQFF; j_call: TRBJ2-1; v_call: TRBV27; d_call: TRBD2; clone_size: -; cdr3_length: 18
cdr3_nt: TGTGCCAGGGCGGGGGGGGCCCCCAATCAGCCCCAGCATTTT; cdr3_aa: CARAGGAPNQPQHF; j_call: TRBJ1-5; v_call: TRBV6-4; d_call: -; clone_size: -; cdr3_length: 14
cdr3_nt: TGTGCCAGCAGTTTGGAGGGGGCTTCATTGGACGAGCAGTACTTC; cdr3_aa: CASSLEGASLDEQYF; j_call: TRBJ2-7; v_call: TRBV6-5; d_call: -; clone_size: -; cdr3_length: 15
cdr3_nt: TGCGCCAGCAGCTTGGACGGTATGAGCTCCTACAATGAGCAGTTCTTC; cdr3_aa: CASSLDGMSSYNEQFF; j_call: TRBJ2-1; v_call: TRBV5-1; d_call: -; clone_size: -; cdr3_length: 16
cdr3_nt: TGTGCCACGGGACTAGCGGGGGTGAACACAGATACGCAGTATTTT; cdr3_aa: CATGLAGVNTDTQYF; j_call: TRBJ2-3; v_call: TRBV10-3; d_call: TRBD2; clone_size: -; cdr3_length: 15